A selection of T cell receptor beta chains follows, all from one sample in a study of T-cell memory formation after mild COVID-19. TCRdb itself ran the 5' RACE reads through MiXCR, one entry per CDR3 protein. Of around 250,000 distinct CDR3 sequences in the sample, 15% were seen once. Sequencing was carried out using PBMCs or a T cell subset sorted from them (not recorded which). The source of these receptors is an adult woman who had mild COVID-19 (a few samples of this study predate the infection). Cell type and time point are not known. The CDR3 runs from the conserved cysteine through the conserved F or W.

>TRBV7-9|TRBJ2-2
CASSTVTGGTDTGELFF
>TRBV19|TRBJ2-1
CASTDLAGASYNEQFF
>TRBV19|TRBJ1-1
CASSPYMNTEAFF
>TRBV20-1|TRBJ1-1
CSARDAVGNTEAFF
>TRBV10-3|TRBJ2-3
CAIARSGAADTQYF
>TRBV5-1|TRBJ2-3
CASSRQTSTDTQYF
>TRBV7-2|TRBJ2-1
CASSPWLGTDFHNEQFF
>TRBV7-3|TRBJ2-1
CASSLGLAGSDEQFF
>TRBV24-1|TRBJ2-3
CATRAGTSGRDTQYF
>TRBV20-1|TRBJ1-1
CSETGLVNTEAFF
>TRBV29-1|TRBJ2-3
CSVGGITQYF
>TRBV6-1|TRBJ1-2
CASSDRRDSSYGYTF
>TRBV7-2|TRBJ1-5
CASSPGSGQGFQPQHF
>TRBV4-1|TRBJ2-1
CASSAELGEQFF
>TRBV5-6|TRBJ2-1
CASSLASGRGGYNEQFF
>TRBV12-3/TRBV12-4|TRBJ2-2
CASTPSYTGELFF
>TRBV19|TRBJ1-1
CASSIQRSGTEAFF
>TRBV20-1|TRBJ1-2
CSARDGGRLHYGYTF
>TRBV20-1|TRBJ1-1
CSALREYMNTEAFF
>TRBV24-1|TRBJ2-1
CATRSNSGQPFF
>TRBV20-1|TRBJ1-1
CSAFRSGTEAFF
>TRBV5-1|TRBJ2-3
CASSQSQGIDTQYF
>TRBV12-3/TRBV12-4|TRBJ1-2
CASSGQVGLGGYTF
>TRBV20-1|TRBJ2-1
CSRTSGSRTYNEQFF
>TRBV19|TRBJ2-5
CASSTGKQETQYF
>TRBV11-1|TRBJ2-1
CASSRNLAGYVEQFF
>TRBV5-1|TRBJ2-1
CASSLELAGGLWNEQFF
>TRBV9|TRBJ2-1
CASSVSPSPYNEQFF
>TRBV7-3|TRBJ2-5
CASSSPGETQYF
>TRBV20-1|TRBJ2-7
CSALNRDRAYEQYF
>TRBV9|TRBJ2-3
CASSYSSFSTDTQYF
>TRBV11-2|TRBJ1-5
CASSLDRGQPQHF
>TRBV5-1|TRBJ1-4
CASSLSGPINEKLFF
>TRBV12-3/TRBV12-4|TRBJ1-1
CASTKREDTTEAFF
>TRBV7-9|TRBJ2-2
CASSFGGENGELFF
>TRBV20-1|TRBJ1-6
CSARVDGIRSGYNSPLHF
>TRBV5-1|TRBJ1-1
CASSPGAGTEAFF
>TRBV29-1|TRBJ2-2
CSVTQGWSGELFF
>TRBV9|TRBJ1-6
CASSPQTGPNSPLHF
>TRBV30|TRBJ2-2
CAYGSDNTGELFF
>TRBV7-2|TRBJ2-5
CASSIQATETQYF
>TRBV6-1|TRBJ2-4
CASSGNQRDRVAF
>TRBV6-6|TRBJ1-4
CASMGSGDLNEKLFF
>TRBV2|TRBJ1-5
CASSDRGLQPQHF
>TRBV5-4|TRBJ2-1
CASSPSPSSYNEQFF